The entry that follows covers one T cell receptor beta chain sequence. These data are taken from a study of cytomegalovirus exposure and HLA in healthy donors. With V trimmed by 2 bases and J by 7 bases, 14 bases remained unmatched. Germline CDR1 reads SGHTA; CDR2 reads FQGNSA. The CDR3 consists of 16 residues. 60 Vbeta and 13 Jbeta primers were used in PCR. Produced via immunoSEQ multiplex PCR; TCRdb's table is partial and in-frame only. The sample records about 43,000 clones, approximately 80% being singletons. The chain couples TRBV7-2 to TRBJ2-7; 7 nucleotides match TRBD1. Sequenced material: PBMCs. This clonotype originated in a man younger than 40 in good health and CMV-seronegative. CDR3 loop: CASSLNPGPFRGEQYF. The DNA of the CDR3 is TGTGCCAGCAGCTTAAATCCGGGCCCCTTCAGGGGGGAGCAGTACTTC.